This T cell receptor beta chain emerged from a study of T cell responses to AZD1222 COVID-19 vaccine. Germline V CDR1 and CDR2: MNHNS, SASEGT. V was clipped by 7 bases and J by 3 bases, with 14 bases between them. The length of the CDR3 is 14 residues. Sequencing was performed with immunoSEQ multiplex PCR; in TCRdb, only in-frame clones are kept and a portion is missing. The sample contains 60,000 or so clones, 84% of which appear only once. About this clone itself: Antigen: not known.

Study-wide results and limits: Two AZD1222 administrations were followed by greater Spike-specific TCR breadth and depth. Only a handful of AZD1222 recipients, six or seven in all, had baseline seropositivity. Repertoire collection took place solely once the T cell response had peaked.

The starting material was peripheral blood, obtained on day 0 of AZD1222 vaccination. This sequence was found in an adult in good health. V usage is TRBV6-1 and J usage is TRBJ2-3, with D maybe TRBD2 (7 bases). CDR3 nucleotide sequence: TGTGCCAGCAAGGGGGAGGGTGGGACAGATACGCAGTATTTT. It codes for CASKGEGGTDTQYF.